This TCR beta chain emerged from a study of T cells after yellow fever vaccination. Details on this clonotype: Antigen: not known.

Findings and caveats of the study: FACS-sorted repertoires might harbor abundant contaminating clonotypes from the bulk population.

Each CDR3 protein gets one entry after TCRdb re-called the 5' RACE reads with MiXCR. The table shows under 300,000 distinct CDR3 sequences, with approximately 13% occurring only once. Source: CD4+ T cells sorted from PBMCs, taken 45 days after the yellow fever booster vaccination. The receptor comes from a man in his thirties or forties who received the YFV17D yellow fever vaccine.

The CDR3 region is CASGEVYEQYF. The CDR3 DNA reads as TGTGCCAGCGGAGAGGTCTACGAGCAGTACTTC. This chain joins TRBV7-9 and TRBJ2-7; D call uncertain. CDR1 SEHNR and CDR2 FQNEAQ come from the germline V gene (reference sequence). The CDR3 spans 11 residues. V was clipped by 8 bases and J by 3 bases, with 8 bases between them.